The 5 T cell receptor beta chains below all came from one sample that was sequenced in a study of monozygotic twins with inflammatory bowel disease. Each CDR3 protein gets one entry in TCRdb, which reprocessed the 5' RACE reads and gives no DNA. The record lists just over 300,000 distinct CDR3 sequences, of which the ten most abundant hold 5.6%. The sequencing input was blood. These receptors were obtained from a human donor with ulcerative colitis or Crohn's disease, or a healthy co-twin of an affected twin (not recorded which).

This CDR3 is CASSLRRLAGATGELFF. V and J are TRBV5-1 and TRBJ2-2; TCRdb selects TRBD2, and the lack of DNA leaves this call unchecked. This CDR3 contains 17 residues. CDR1 and CDR2 from the germline V gene are SGHRS and YFSETQ.

CDR3 loop: CASSHTPGNEKLFF. The rearrangement uses TRBV5-1 and TRBJ1-4; checking the TCRdb D call of TRBD1 is not possible without DNA. Germline V gene lookup returns CDR1 SGHRS and CDR2 YFSETQ. The CDR3 covers 14 residues. Full variable domain (outside the CDR3, taken from reference TRBV5-1 and TRBJ1-4): KAGVTQTPRYLIKTRGQQVTLSCSPISGHRSVSWYQQTPGQGLQFLFEYFSETQRNKGNFPGRFSGRQFSNSRSEMNVSTLELGDSALYLCASSHTPGNEKLFFGSGTQLSVL.

The chain carries TRBV6-1 and TRBJ2-7; TCRdb returns TRBD1, unconfirmable since there is no DNA. Germline CDR1 and CDR2: MNHNS and SASEGT. The CDR3 contains 15 residues. CDR3 protein: CASRPGNSNLREQYF.

The chain uses TRBV20-1 and TRBJ1-6; TCRdb's D gene call, TRBD1, goes unchecked for lack of DNA. Germline V lookup: CDR1 DFQATT, CDR2 SNEGSKA (reference sequence). The CDR3 runs to 13 residues. This CDR3 reads CSAPPGANNPLHF.

CDR3 region: CASSLGDSGSEQYF. The chain carries TRBV5-6 and TRBJ2-7. The CDR3 is made up of 14 amino acids. CDR1 SGHDT and CDR2 YYEEEE come from the germline V gene.